This T cell receptor beta chain was captured in a study of blood T cells in healthy people across ages. Remarks on this clonotype: Its specificity is unknown.

Next came a second PCR, run for about 7 to 12 cycles, which used a sample-barcoded 5' primer along with a J-beta primer mix. Carrying 12 random nucleotides, a template-switch adaptor labeled each individual cDNA molecule. Sequencing recovered at least 2.5 million CDR3-containing paired-end reads from each sample. TCRdb reprocessed the 5' RACE reads with MiXCR, giving one entry per CDR3 protein. Among hundreds of thousands of distinct CDR3 sequences listed, around 48% were seen once. Notes on the study in general: Roughly linearly, TCR beta diversity per million T cells fell as age increased. Long-lived donors had more naive CD4+ cells and higher diversity than aged donors.

This CDR3 is 18 amino acids long. The chain carries TRBV12-3 or TRBV12-4 and TRBJ2-1, with TRBD2 identical over 14 bases. With the DNA end fitting TRBJ2-7 better, the J assignment may be wrong. Sequenced material: blood. This sequence was found in a man under 40 in good health. The CDR3 spells CASSLGLAGASSYNEQYF. In nucleotides, the CDR3 is TGTGCCAGCAGTTTGGGACTAGCGGGAGCGAGCTCCTACAATGAGCAGTACTTC.